A single sample is the source of the 27 T cell receptor beta chains below, sequenced in a study of response to subunit inactivated influenza vaccine. TCRdb ran MiXCR on the RT-PCR reads and lists one entry per CDR3 protein. Of about 800,000 distinct CDR3 sequences in the sample, 20% to 25% are singletons; the top ten hold 9.5% to 13%. This specimen consisted of PBMCs from blood, obtained about 5 days after vaccination. Receptor source: a man over 45 who received an inactivated influenza vaccine.

The chain combines TRBV3-1 with TRBJ2-3, with D possibly matching TRBD2 (5 bases). This CDR3 is 15 amino acids long. The germline gives CDR1 LGHDT, CDR2 YNNKEL (reference sequence). Trimming shortened V by 0 bases and J by 7 bases, and 14 bases separated the two germline ends. CDR3 sequence: CASSQEYSVGNTQYF. CDR3 nucleotide sequence: TGTGCCAGCAGCCAAGAGTATAGCGTGGGAAATACGCAGTATTTT.

The chain employs TRBV20-1 and TRBJ2-7; D is undetermined. V was clipped by 7 bases and J by 0 bases, with 13 bases between them. The CDR3 extends over 13 amino acids. The V gene's germline CDR1 is DFQATT and CDR2 SNEGSKA (reference sequence). The CDR3 here is CSVQTPDSYEQYF. The CDR3 DNA is TGCAGTGTTCAGACGCCGGACTCCTACGAGCAGTACTTC.

This clonotype showed up many times. This sequence joins TRBV20-1 and TRBJ2-7, with 9 nucleotides matching TRBD1. Germline V gene sequence: CDR1 DFQATT, CDR2 SNEGSKA (reference sequence). The junction had 8 bases not matched to a gene; V was cut back by 6 bases and J by 2 bases. The CDR3 sequence is 14 residues long. CDR3 in DNA: TGCAGTGCGAGACCGGGACAGGGAACCTACGAGCAGTACTTC. This sequence encodes CSARPGQGTYEQYF.

This clonotype was counted a few times. The chain couples TRBV7-8 to TRBJ2-5; tentatively, D is TRBD2 (6 bases). Germline V gene lookup returns CDR1 SGHVS and CDR2 FQNEAQ. The V gene lost 1 base and the J gene lost 4 bases, with 10 bases spanning the gap. The CDR3 has 14 residues. CDR3 sequence (DNA): TGTGCCAGCAGCTTAGGGTGGAGGGGAGAGACCCAGTACTTC. This encodes CASSLGWRGETQYF.

In this sample, this clonotype turned up a few times. The chain combines TRBV28 with TRBJ2-7; TRBD1 might be the D (5 bases). V was trimmed by 5 bases and J by 3 bases, leaving 17 bases between them. The CDR3 is 15 residues long. Germline V CDR1 and CDR2: MDHEN, SYDVKM. The CDR3 sequence is CASSSAAGHNYEQYF. The CDR3 DNA is TGTGCCAGCAGTAGTGCAGCAGGACACAACTACGAGCAGTACTTC.

This clonotype occurred a few times. The V gene is TRBV12-3 or TRBV12-4, the J gene TRBJ2-7; D is uncertain. This CDR3 is 14 amino acids long. V was clipped by 6 bases and J by 1 base, with 13 bases between them. As DNA, the CDR3 is TGTGCCAGCAGCCCGCTCCTTGCGTCCTACGAGCAGTACTTC. Residues: CASSPLLASYEQYF.

This clonotype was seen a handful of times. The V call is TRBV5-1, the J call TRBJ1-1, with TRBD1 as a possible D gene (6 bases). The CDR3 length is 16 residues. V lost 3 bases and J lost 1, with 16 bases in between. Germline CDR1 is SGHRS and CDR2 is YFSETQ. CDR3 protein: CASSWGNRAANTEAFF. CDR3 in DNA: TGCGCCAGCAGCTGGGGGAACAGGGCCGCGAACACTGAAGCTTTCTTT.

This clonotype was seen a few times. The gene calls are TRBV11-1 and TRBJ2-4, with 7 positions matching TRBD2. Germline lookup yields CDR1 SGHAT and CDR2 FQDESV (reference sequence). The CDR3 covers 14 residues. The V segment lost 5 bases and the J segment 6 bases; nucleotides outside the gene matches: 7. This chain's CDR3 is CASSRGGNRNIQYF. The DNA for the CDR3 is TGTGCCAGCAGCCGGGGAGGGAATAGAAACATTCAGTACTTC.

This clonotype has only a few counts. The chain has TRBV7-9 and TRBJ2-1; D is unresolved. Germline CDR1 reads SEHNR; CDR2 reads FQNEAQ (reference sequence). CDR3 size: 12 residues. The V gene lost 3 bases and the J gene lost 9 bases, with 9 bases spanning the gap. Here the CDR3 DNA reads TGTGCCAGCAGCTTGGGGTTTACTGAGCAGTTCTTC. The encoded protein is CASSLGFTEQFF.

This clonotype was seen more than once but under ten times. The chain uses TRBV28 and TRBJ2-2, with D unresolved. The CDR3 has 12 residues. V was clipped by 7 bases and J by 7 bases, with 10 bases between them. Germline CDR1 MDHEN, CDR2 SYDVKM. The CDR3 coding sequence is TGTGCCAGCACCCGGGTGGGCGGGGAGCTGTTTTTT. It encodes CASTRVGGELFF.

In nucleotides, the CDR3 is TGTGCCAGCAGCGAGTCAGGTTACCCCTACGAGCAGTACTTC. Translation gives CASSESGYPYEQYF. The chain uses TRBV7-2 and TRBJ2-7; D is unclear. CDR3 size: 14 residues. The V end lost 5 bases, the J end lost 2 bases, and 13 bases lay between the germline ends. Germline assignment: CDR1 SGHTA and CDR2 FQGNSA.

This rearrangement joins TRBV5-1 to TRBJ2-5; TRBD1 agrees at 7 bases. The ends lost 4 bases at V and 4 bases at J; junction bases unmatched: 16. This CDR3 contains 17 residues. Germline values: CDR1 SGHRS, CDR2 YFSETQ. The CDR3 bases are TGCGCCAGCAGCAGGTACAGGGGCGGTGGGTCTGGAGAGACCCAGTACTTC. Translation: CASSRYRGGGSGETQYF.

This clonotype has a handful of counts. The chain uses TRBV15 and TRBJ1-5, with D perhaps TRBD1 (6 bases). This CDR3 comprises 15 residues. V dropped 0 bases and J dropped 6 bases, with 12 bases sitting between them. Germline CDR1 is LNHNV and CDR2 is YYDKDF (reference sequence). The CDR3 DNA is TGTGCCACCAGCAGAGATCAGGGGAACGGTCAGCCCCAGCATTTT. Its protein product is CATSRDQGNGQPQHF.

The chain couples TRBV20-1 to TRBJ2-2; a weak D match, TRBD2 (7 bases). The CDR3 loop spans 15 amino acids. Trimming removed 4 bases from V and 4 bases from J, with 16 bases in between. Germline V gene lookup returns CDR1 DFQATT and CDR2 SNEGSKA (reference sequence). The CDR3: CSAISGGLGTGELFF. CDR3 nucleotides: TGCAGTGCTATTTCCGGGGGGCTGGGCACCGGGGAGCTGTTTTTT.

The rearrangement uses TRBV20-1 and TRBJ2-2, with 9 bases matching TRBD2. The CDR3 is 15 amino acids. V shed 6 bases and J 6 bases; nucleotides not matched to a gene: 11. Germline V gene sequence: CDR1 DFQATT, CDR2 SNEGSKA (reference sequence). The CDR3 loop is CSARSSSGAPGELFF. In DNA, the CDR3 is TGCAGTGCGAGAAGTTCTAGCGGGGCCCCCGGGGAGCTGTTTTTT.

This clonotype was picked up many times. This sequence joins TRBV7-8 and TRBJ2-2; D ambiguous. V was trimmed by 0 bases and J by 6 bases, leaving 5 bases between them. The length of the CDR3 is 13 residues. Per germline, CDR1 SGHVS and CDR2 FQNEAQ. This chain's CDR3 is CASSLAPPGELFF. The CDR3 region has the DNA TGTGCCAGCAGCTTAGCGCCCCCCGGGGAGCTGTTTTTT.

This clonotype has only a few counts. The chain recombines TRBV10-3 with TRBJ2-3; perhaps D is TRBD1 or TRBD2 (5 bases each). Germline V gene sequence: CDR1 ENHRY, CDR2 SYGVKD. The CDR3 has 17 amino acids. With 0 bases removed from V and 8 bases from J, the gap between germline ends came to 21 bases. The CDR3 here is CAISESRAGTALGTQYF. CDR3 sequence (DNA): TGTGCCATCAGTGAGTCGAGGGCCGGGACGGCCCTGGGTACGCAGTATTTT.

This clonotype was seen a handful of times. This sequence joins TRBV7-2 and TRBJ2-3; 13 bases are shared with TRBD2. The germline CDR1 and CDR2 sequences are SGHTA and FQGNSA. This CDR3 has 14 residues. V was clipped by 5 bases and J by 5 bases; unmatched bases: 1. The CDR3 DNA is TGTGCCAGCAGCCGACTAGCGGGAGGAGATACGCAGTATTTT. It codes for CASSRLAGGDTQYF.

This clonotype came up a few times. This chain uses TRBV29-1 with TRBJ2-5; TRBD2 aligns across 11 bases. V lost 6 bases to trimming and J lost 5 bases; unmatched junction nucleotides: 17. CDR1 and CDR2 from the germline V gene are SQVTM and ANQGSEA. The CDR3 has 17 amino acids. This CDR3 reads CSVSGGLAGGRLETQYF. For the CDR3, the DNA is TGCAGCGTCTCGGGGGGCCTAGCGGGAGGACGGTTGGAGACCCAGTACTTC.

This clonotype was detected a few times. Here the CDR3 DNA reads TGTGCCAGCAGCTTAACGGGACTTGAGACAGATACGCAGTATTTT. Amino acid sequence: CASSLTGLETDTQYF. The chain recombines TRBV7-2 with TRBJ2-3; tentatively, D is TRBD2 (6 bases). The CDR3 runs to 15 residues. The V end was cut by 2 bases, the J end by 3 bases, with 12 bases between. The germline V gene encodes CDR1 SGHTA and CDR2 FQGNSA. Full variable domain (rest looked up from reference TRBV7-2 and TRBJ2-3): GAGVSQSPSNKVTEKGKDVELRCDPISGHTALYWYRQSLGQGLEFLIYFQGNSAPDKSGLPSDRFSAERTGGSVSTLTIQRTQQEDSAVYLCASSLTGLETDTQYFGPGTRLTVL.

This clonotype was seen repeatedly, ten times or more. The chain is built from TRBV28 and TRBJ2-7; D may match TRBD1 or TRBD2 (5 bases each). V was shortened by 2 bases and J by 6 bases, with 8 bases between the two germline ends. Looked up from germline, CDR1 is MDHEN and CDR2 is SYDVKM. The CDR3 sequence is 12 residues long. The CDR3: CASSLPGLEQYF. Here the CDR3 DNA reads TGTGCCAGCAGTTTACCGGGGCTCGAGCAGTACTTC. Supplemented by reference TRBV28 and TRBJ2-7, the full variable domain reads DVKVTQSSRYLVKRTGEKVFLECVQDMDHENMFWYRQDPGLGLRLIYFSYDVKMKEKGDIPEGYSVSREKKERFSLILESASTNQTSMYLCASSLPGLEQYFGPGTRLTVT.

The chain has TRBV20-1 and TRBJ1-6; 7 bases line up with TRBD1. The germline CDR1 and CDR2 sequences are DFQATT and SNEGSKA (reference sequence). Trimming took 2 bases from V and 7 from J; bases not matched to a gene: 2. The CDR3 loop spans 13 amino acids. Written as DNA, the CDR3 is TGCAGTGCTAGATCAGGGGGGAATTCACCCCTCCACTTT. It specifies CSARSGGNSPLHF.

The V call is TRBV20-1, the J call TRBJ1-1; TRBD1 aligns across 9 bases. This CDR3 contains 13 residues. The germline V gene has CDR1 DFQATT and CDR2 SNEGSKA (reference sequence). The J segment lost 0 bases and the V segment lost 5 bases, leaving 1 base of the junction unmatched. Written as DNA, the CDR3 is TGCAGTGCTGGGGACAGGGTGAACACTGAAGCTTTCTTT. Translating it yields CSAGDRVNTEAFF.

This clonotype was detected ten times or more. The V gene is TRBV12-3 or TRBV12-4, the J gene TRBJ2-5, with D hard to call. The CDR3 contains 15 residues. The ends were cut back, 3 bases at V and 6 bases at J, with 17 bases in the middle. CDR3 sequence reads: CASSFFVGGGKTQYF. In DNA, the CDR3 is TGTGCCAGCAGTTTTTTCGTCGGTGGTGGGAAGACCCAGTACTTC.

This chain joins TRBV6-1 and TRBJ2-1, with 13 nucleotides matching TRBD2. Trimming cost V 5 bases and J 7 bases; bases outside gene matches: 5. Germline V gives CDR1 MNHNS, CDR2 SASEGT. The CDR3 totals 15 residues. Here the CDR3 DNA reads TGTGCCAGCAGTAGGGGGGGACTAGCGGGGAATGAGCAGTTCTTC. Translating it yields CASSRGGLAGNEQFF.

The chain uses TRBV20-1 and TRBJ2-1, with 10 bases that match TRBD2. The CDR3 consists of 16 residues. J gave up 1 base and V 0 bases, and 3 bases lay outside the gene matches. Germline-derived CDR1 and CDR2 are DFQATT and SNEGSKA (reference sequence). The CDR3 DNA sequence: TGCAGTGCTAGAGATGCTAGCGGGAGTTCCTACAATGAGCAGTTCTTC. Amino acids: CSARDASGSSYNEQFF.

To note about this clonotype: At one boundary the junction diverges from the germline segment, which might be a read error. The gene calls are TRBV12-3 or TRBV12-4 and TRBJ2-1, with D uncertain. This CDR3 is 13 amino acids long. The CDR3 here is CASSLGNYNEQFF. CDR3 DNA sequence: TGTGCCAGCAGCTTAGGGAATTACAATGAGCAGTTCTTC.